What follows describes a single TCR beta chain. Its matching antigen is unknown. Every single patient, without exception, relapsed after autologous stem cell transplantation, and brentuximab vedotin exposure varied. The sample originates from a study of PD-1 blockade in classical Hodgkin lymphoma. Findings and caveats of the study: Reports indicated that newly diagnosed patients had lower baseline TCR diversity than healthy donors did. Nivolumab initiation under 1 year post-ASCT meant exclusion. Those achieving complete response showed baseline diversity like newly diagnosed patients.

Measured with immunoSEQ multiplex PCR; TCRdb has only the in-frame clones, and not every one. The data show over 85,000 clones, roughly 80% seen once. Looked up from germline, CDR1 is WNHNN and CDR2 is SYGVQD (reference sequence). This CDR3 comprises 14 residues. Trimming removed 8 bases at V and 0 bases at J, with 10 bases between. The genes are TRBV10-1 and TRBJ1-4; D not resolved. Sequences were derived from peripheral blood mononuclear cells (PBMCs), sampled before the second cycle of nivolumab. The receptor's source is a human donor with classical Hodgkin lymphoma. CDR3 sequence reads: CASGKPATNEKLFF. The DNA for the CDR3 is TGCGCCAGCGGGAAACCAGCAACTAATGAAAAACTGTTTTTT.